The rows below give T cell receptor beta chains drawn from one sample of a study of cytomegalovirus exposure and HLA in healthy donors. Clones were read by immunoSEQ multiplex PCR, and TCRdb kept only the in-frame ones, dropping some. Here the sample spans roughly 120,000 clones, 75% to 85% being singletons. Input material: PBMCs. The receptors come from a woman between 18 and 30 years old in good health and CMV-seropositive. The conserved cysteine and the conserved F or W are not part of the CDR3 here. The order of the fields is V gene, CDR3 protein.

v_gene: TRBV2
CDR3aa: ASSVVREKLF

v_gene: TRBV6-5
CDR3aa: ASRFQGNGNTIY

v_gene: TRBV6-1
CDR3aa: ASSEVLAGTDTQY

v_gene: TRBV10-3
CDR3aa: AISDPFRKHDEQY

v_gene: TRBV7-9
CDR3aa: SSRPRFAGGLGEQF

v_gene: TRBV14
CDR3aa: ASSPTRLETQY

v_gene: TRBV7-9
CDR3aa: SSSSRQGPFYGYT

v_gene: TRBV5-5
CDR3aa: ASSLVSSPSSSYEQY

v_gene: TRBV19
CDR3aa: ASSFAGTGGYEQY

v_gene: TRBV5-5
CDR3aa: ASSKEGSYNEQF

v_gene: TRBV7-2
CDR3aa: ASSIRTGNQPQH

v_gene: TRBV11-2
CDR3aa: ASSLRQRSYNEQF

v_gene: TRBV10-3
CDR3aa: AISAGASGTYEQY

v_gene: TRBV19
CDR3aa: ASSMGQGPYEQY

v_gene: TRBV7-6
CDR3aa: ASSLNSYQETQY

v_gene: TRBV5-1
CDR3aa: ASSFRGLSTEAF

v_gene: TRBV10-3
CDR3aa: AISEFGGQNYGYT

v_gene: TRBV7-9
CDR3aa: ASSLVGGAQETQY

v_gene: TRBV7-9
CDR3aa: ASSLRSGDTEAF

v_gene: TRBV6-5
CDR3aa: ASSSGQGYEQY

v_gene: TRBV4-1
CDR3aa: ASSPLAGGSTDTQY

v_gene: TRBV6-5
CDR3aa: ASSYSLAGGEQY

v_gene: TRBV6-5
CDR3aa: ASSYGTSRDYEQY

v_gene: TRBV10-2
CDR3aa: ASSEPHAEGPRLF

v_gene: TRBV7-3
CDR3aa: ASSPGTSVEGETQY

v_gene: TRBV27
CDR3aa: ASSLYPGGVNTGELF

v_gene: TRBV10-2
CDR3aa: ASSDYLAGGQETQY

v_gene: TRBV4-1
CDR3aa: ASSQVRENEKLF

v_gene: TRBV5-5
CDR3aa: ASSLDLAATQETQY

v_gene: TRBV9
CDR3aa: ASSVAPGPSYEQY

v_gene: TRBV11-3
CDR3aa: ASSSLASGGNNEQF

v_gene: TRBV29-1
CDR3aa: SGNQGISEVF

v_gene: TRBV11-2
CDR3aa: ASSLESGGSPEQF

v_gene: TRBV18
CDR3aa: ASSERAGGTQETQY

v_gene: TRBV7-3
CDR3aa: ASSPIPGLVPSGANVLT

v_gene: TRBV7-9
CDR3aa: ASSSSVHPYNEQF

v_gene: TRBV10-3
CDR3aa: AISDGLGGYTEAF

v_gene: TRBV6-5
CDR3aa: ASTTTSGTGELF

v_gene: TRBV7-8
CDR3aa: ASSSQGLADEQY

v_gene: TRBV5-4
CDR3aa: ASSPDGDEDEQY

v_gene: TRBV6-1
CDR3aa: ASNPGTGYEKLF

v_gene: TRBV9
CDR3aa: ASSVGYGSYEQY

v_gene: TRBV29-1
CDR3aa: SVRGGGYEQY

v_gene: TRBV11-3
CDR3aa: ASSLAAGAGETQY

v_gene: TRBV19
CDR3aa: ASGGGSQETQY

v_gene: TRBV5-1
CDR3aa: ASSSAGGRGETQY

v_gene: TRBV5-6
CDR3aa: ASSLLYGYT